The 12 T cell receptor beta chains below come from one sample, sequenced in a study of long-term antiretroviral therapy in people with HIV. Sequencing used immunoSEQ v3.0 at survey level. The assay was immunoSEQ multiplex PCR, and TCRdb's table has in-frame clones only and misses some. The repertoire includes around 26,000 clones, approximately 82% of them detected once, and roughly 2.3% sits in the top ten. This material consisted of unsorted PBMCs, taken 3 years after starting antiretroviral therapy. The receptors here all came from a man aged 45 to 65 with HIV.

The chain couples TRBV28 to TRBJ2-1; TRBD2 aligns across 10 bases. The CDR3 consists of 14 residues. V lost 4 bases and J lost 5; bases outside the gene matches: 2. CDR1 MDHEN and CDR2 SYDVKM come from the germline V gene. CDR3 protein: CASSSGLADNEQFF. The CDR3 region has the DNA TGTGCCAGCAGTTCCGGACTAGCGGACAATGAGCAGTTCTTC.

The chain has TRBV10-3 and TRBJ2-2; unclear D gene. The V gene lost 7 bases and the J gene lost 6 bases, with 12 bases spanning the gap. The germline gives CDR1 ENHRY, CDR2 SYGVKD. This CDR3 comprises 13 residues. The DNA for the CDR3 is TGTGCCATCACGGGTAGCCAGTCCGGGGAGCTGTTTTTT. Protein: CAITGSQSGELFF.

The chain has TRBV27 and TRBJ1-4; TRBD1 is a possible D gene (5 bases). V lost 6 bases and J 7 bases, leaving 15 bases between the germline ends. This CDR3 is built from 14 residues. CDR1 is MNHEY, CDR2 SMNVEV, per germline (reference sequence). The CDR3 sequence: CASSRLGGTEKLFF. The CDR3, as DNA: TGTGCCAGCAGCCGTCTGGGAGGGACTGAAAAACTGTTTTTT.

The chain is built from TRBV19 and TRBJ1-3; D remains ambiguous. Germline V gives CDR1 LNHDA, CDR2 SQIVND (reference sequence). V lost 1 base and J 2 bases, leaving 12 bases between the germline ends. The CDR3 runs to 16 residues. CDR3 amino acids: CASSIVGDTTGNTIYF. DNA for the CDR3: TGTGCCAGTAGTATAGTAGGCGATACGACTGGAAACACCATATATTTT.

This clone was detected only once. The chain uses TRBV6-5 and TRBJ1-2; TRBD1 is a possible D gene (6 bases). Germline loops: CDR1 MNHEY, CDR2 SVGAGI. V lost 6 bases to trimming and J lost 3 bases, with 14 bases between them. The CDR3 is made up of 14 amino acids. The CDR3 sequence: CASSYGGQDYGYTF. CDR3 DNA: TGTGCCAGCAGCTACGGGGGGCAAGACTATGGCTACACCTTC.

The chain uses TRBV27 and TRBJ1-1; D is undetermined. V lost 2 bases to trimming and J lost 8 bases, with 15 bases between them. Germline loops: CDR1 MNHEY, CDR2 SMNVEV (reference sequence). This CDR3 comprises 14 residues. CDR3 nucleotides: TGTGCCAGCAGTTTAGCAGCCCTAGTTTCCGAAGCTTTCTTT. Translation: CASSLAALVSEAFF.

This clone was observed once. This chain connects TRBV6-5 to TRBJ1-2; 10 nucleotides line up with TRBD1. The CDR3 sequence is 15 residues long. The germline V gene encodes CDR1 MNHEY and CDR2 SVGAGI. V gave up 8 bases and J gave up 2 bases; unmatched junction bases: 8. The CDR3 nucleotides are TGTGCCAGCCGAACGGGACAGGGGAGGAACTATGGCTACACCTTC. Translation gives CASRTGQGRNYGYTF.

The CDR3 DNA sequence: TGTGCCAGCAGCTTAACGGCAGTAATTGGGACCGGGGAGCTGTTTTTT. This encodes CASSLTAVIGTGELFF. The chain links TRBV7-2 to TRBJ2-2; D is unresolved. V was shortened by 2 bases and J by 5 bases, with 15 bases between the two germline ends. CDR1 and CDR2 from the germline V gene are SGHTA and FQGNSA. CDR3 length: 16 amino acids.

This sequence joins TRBV6-1 and TRBJ2-3; D uncertain. CDR1 and CDR2 from the germline V gene are MNHNS and SASEGT. This CDR3 region has 15 residues. With 3 bases removed from V and 2 bases from J, the gap between germline ends came to 12 bases. CDR3 loop: CASSDSFDPTDTQYF. The DNA for the CDR3 is TGTGCCAGCAGTGATTCGTTTGACCCCACAGATACGCAGTATTTT.

The V gene is TRBV18, the J gene TRBJ2-3, with 14 bases lining up with TRBD2. Trimming at V came to 3 bases and at J to 9 bases, leaving 11 bases not matched to a gene. The CDR3 covers 17 residues. The germline V gene encodes CDR1 KGHSH and CDR2 LQKENI. The CDR3 DNA reads as TGTGCCAGCTCACCCCTGGGGACTAGCGGGGGCTTGGAAACGCAGTATTTT. Translation: CASSPLGTSGGLETQYF.

The rearrangement links TRBV5-1 to TRBJ2-3; TRBD2 aligns across 12 bases. The ends lost 1 base at V and 5 bases at J; junction bases unmatched: 5. The CDR3 has 16 amino acids. Germline V gene sequence: CDR1 SGHRS, CDR2 YFSETQ. The CDR3 is CASSLTSGGKGDTQYF. The CDR3 region has the DNA TGCGCCAGCAGCTTGACTAGCGGGGGGAAGGGAGATACGCAGTATTTT.

The genes are TRBV7-2 and TRBJ2-1; TRBD2 matches at 9 bases. The CDR3 sequence is 15 residues long. V shed 5 bases, J shed 6 bases, and the junction held 8 bases outside the gene matches. Germline loops: CDR1 SGHTA, CDR2 FQGNSA. The CDR3 sequence is CASSTGTSFVNEQFF. The CDR3 DNA sequence: TGTGCCAGCAGCACCGGGACTAGCTTTGTCAATGAGCAGTTCTTC.